Listed here are 5 T cell receptor beta chains from one sample, sequenced in a study of blood T cell repertoires in COVID-19. The table came from immunoSEQ multiplex PCR; TCRdb's copy has only in-frame clones and leaves some out. The top ten clones hold 9.2% of a sample with about 130,000 clones, roughly 83% of them seen once. Specimen: PBMCs or T cells enriched from blood (not recorded which). Receptors were obtained from a man aged 50-60 years who had recovered from COVID-19.

This sequence joins TRBV30 and TRBJ1-1, with D possibly matching TRBD1 (6 bases). This CDR3 spans 14 amino acids. V lost 2 bases, J lost 3 bases, and 13 bases lay in between. Germline loops: CDR1 GTSNPN, CDR2 SVGIG (reference sequence). The CDR3 DNA is TGTGCCTGGAGTAGGGGGGGCAGGGACACTGAAGCTTTCTTT. Amino acid sequence: CAWSRGGRDTEAFF.

This sequence joins TRBV2 and TRBJ2-7; TRBD2 might be the D (6 bases). The CDR3 totals 13 residues. Trimming stripped 10 bases from V and 5 bases from J, with 18 bases between. Germline lookup yields CDR1 SNHLY and CDR2 FYNNEI. The CDR3 region is CAILRRGDNEQYF. The CDR3, as DNA: TGTGCCATTCTCAGACGCGGGGATAACGAGCAGTACTTC.

This sequence joins TRBV15 and TRBJ1-3; D unresolved. CDR3 length equals 14 residues. With 2 bases removed from V and 8 bases from J, the gap between germline ends came to 13 bases. From germline, CDR1 is LNHNV and CDR2 YYDKDF (reference sequence). The CDR3 DNA reads as TGTGCCACCAGCAGAAGTACAGAAATGGACACCATATATTTT. As protein: CATSRSTEMDTIYF.

This chain uses TRBV7-2 with TRBJ2-7, with 15 bases aligning to TRBD2. After removal of 5 bases from V and 1 base from J, the junction contained 6 bases not matched to a gene. The CDR3 is 17 residues long. Germline CDR1 and CDR2: SGHTA and FQGNSA. This CDR3 reads CASSPRTSGGASYEQYF. As DNA, the CDR3 is TGTGCCAGCAGCCCAAGGACTAGCGGGGGGGCTTCCTACGAGCAGTACTTC.

The rearrangement links TRBV24-1 to TRBJ1-2, with D hard to call. The CDR3 is made up of 19 amino acids. From germline, CDR1 is KGHDR and CDR2 SFDVKD. Trimming took 0 bases from V and 6 from J, leaving 25 bases between them. In DNA form, the CDR3 reads TGTGCCACCAGTGATTTGCGCCAGGAGCTTCGGGGTAACTTCGATGGCTACACCTTC. Translating it yields CATSDLRQELRGNFDGYTF.